This TCR beta chain was sequenced for a study of blood T cell repertoires in COVID-19. How the authors handled the data: Reference gene primer amplification yielded estimated nucleated cell counts. Produced via immunoSEQ multiplex PCR; TCRdb's table is partial and in-frame only. V and J calls and clone size follow that table, whereas D and trimming were derived from the DNA. The sample lists fewer than 120,000 clones; around 82% were seen once. Germline assignment: CDR1 SEHNR and CDR2 FQNEAQ (reference sequence). V was shortened by 8 bases and J by 1 base, with 17 bases between the two germline ends. There are 15 residues in the CDR3.

The source of this sequence is a woman aged 60-70 years with acute or convalescent COVID-19. The sample was peripheral blood. The chain combines TRBV7-9 with TRBJ1-2; maybe TRBD1 (6 bases). CDR3 in DNA: TGTGCCAGCTGGAATGGACAGAATTATAACTATGGCTACACCTTC. This encodes CASWNGQNYNYGYTF.